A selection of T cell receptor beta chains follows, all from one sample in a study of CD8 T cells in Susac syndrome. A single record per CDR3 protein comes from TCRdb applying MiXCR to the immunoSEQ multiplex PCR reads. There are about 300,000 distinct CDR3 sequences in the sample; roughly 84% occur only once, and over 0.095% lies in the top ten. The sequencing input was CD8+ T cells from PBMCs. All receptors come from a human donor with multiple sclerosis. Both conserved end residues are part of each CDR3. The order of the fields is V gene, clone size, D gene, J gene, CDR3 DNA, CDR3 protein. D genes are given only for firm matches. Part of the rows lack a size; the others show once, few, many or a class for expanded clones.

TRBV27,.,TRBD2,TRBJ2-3,TGTGCCAGCAGCCACAGAGAAGCGGGAGTTACAGATACGCAGTATTTT,CASSHREAGVTDTQYF
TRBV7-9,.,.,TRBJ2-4,TGTGCCAGCAGCTTAGAACGGACAGTAGTAGCCAAAAACATTCAGTACTTC,CASSLERTVVAKNIQYF
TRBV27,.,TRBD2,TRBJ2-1,TGTGCCAGCAGTCGCAGCGGGGTGACCTACAATGAGCAGTTCTTC,CASSRSGVTYNEQFF
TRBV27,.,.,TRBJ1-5,TGTGCCAGCAGTATTACAGGGCGGAATCAGCCCCAGCATTTT,CASSITGRNQPQHF
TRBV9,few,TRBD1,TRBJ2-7,TGTGCCAGCAGTGGGACAGGCTACGAGCAGTACTTC,CASSGTGYEQYF
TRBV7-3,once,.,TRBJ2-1,TGTGCCAGCAGCCCCGACCTATCGGACATCTATGAGCAGTTCTTC,CASSPDLSDIYEQFF
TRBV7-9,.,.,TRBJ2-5,TGTGCCAGCAGCTCGGGCCGGGACACGACCGGGACCCAGTACTTC,CASSSGRDTTGTQYF
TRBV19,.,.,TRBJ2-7,TGTGCCAGTACCCCAACTGCGGGCAACTACGAGCAGTACTTC,CASTPTAGNYEQYF
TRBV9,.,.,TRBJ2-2,TGTGCCAGCAGCGTTCAGGGGCGCGGGGAGCTGTTTTTT,CASSVQGRGELFF
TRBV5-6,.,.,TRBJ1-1,TGTGCCAGCAGCTTGGGGGCTAGGTTCACTGAAGCTTTCTTT,CASSLGARFTEAFF
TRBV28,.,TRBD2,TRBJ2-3,TGTGCCAGCAGTTTAGGTTTAGCGGGAGTTGAGTCAGATACGCAGTATTTT,CASSLGLAGVESDTQYF
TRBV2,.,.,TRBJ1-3,TGTGCCAGGGACCGGGCAAACACCATATATTTT,CARDRANTIYF
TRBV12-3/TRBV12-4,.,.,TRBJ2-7,TGTGCCAGCACCCCCGGACATCACTGGGACGAGCAGTACTTC,CASTPGHHWDEQYF
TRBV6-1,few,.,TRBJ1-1,TGTGCCAGCAGACTAGGGCTCGCTGAAGCTTTCTTT,CASRLGLAEAFF
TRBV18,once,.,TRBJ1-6,TGTGCCAGCTCCTCCTCAATCCGATTGAATTCACCCCTCCACTTT,CASSSSIRLNSPLHF
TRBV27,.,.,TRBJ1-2,TGTGCCAGCAGTTTATCAGTGGGGGGTAGCTATGGCTACACCTTC,CASSLSVGGSYGYTF
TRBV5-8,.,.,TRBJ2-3,TGTGCCAGCAGCTTGCAGGGAAGGAGTACAGATACGCAGTATTTT,CASSLQGRSTDTQYF
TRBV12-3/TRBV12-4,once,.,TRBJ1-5,TGTGCCAGCAATAAGCAGGGTGAGAACCAGCCCCAGCATTTT,CASNKQGENQPQHF
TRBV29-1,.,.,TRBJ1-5,TGCAGCTGTGCGGACGGTTACAATCAGCCCCAGCATTTT,CSCADGYNQPQHF
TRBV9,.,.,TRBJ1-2,TGTGCCAGCAGCGTGTCCCCCGGACAGCCGATCTATGGCTACACCTTC,CASSVSPGQPIYGYTF
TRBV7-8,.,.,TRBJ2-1,TGTGCCAGCCAGCTTTATAAGGGCCACAATGAGCAGTTCTTC,CASQLYKGHNEQFF
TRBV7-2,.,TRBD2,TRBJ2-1,TGTGCCAGCAGCCTCTGGACTAGCGGGGATGAGCAGTTCTTC,CASSLWTSGDEQFF
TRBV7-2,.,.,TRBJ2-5,TGTGCCAGCAGCTTAGAGGTTGGGGGGCGGGAGACCCAGTACTTC,CASSLEVGGRETQYF
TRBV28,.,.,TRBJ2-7,TGTGCCAGCAGTTCTGTAGCCGACTACGAGCAGTACTTC,CASSSVADYEQYF
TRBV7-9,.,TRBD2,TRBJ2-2,TGTGCCAGCAGCGGTAGCGGGAGCCCCGGGGAGCTGTTTTTT,CASSGSGSPGELFF
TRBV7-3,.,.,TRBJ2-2,TGTGCCAGCAGCCTCCCTAAGGCTGGCATCACCGGGGAGCTGTTTTTT,CASSLPKAGITGELFF
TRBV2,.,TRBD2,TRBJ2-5,TGTGCCAGCACCGGGACTACAAAGGGAGAGACCCAGTACTTC,CASTGTTKGETQYF
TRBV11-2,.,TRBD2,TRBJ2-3,TGTGCCAGCAGCCCCGACCCCGGGACTAGCGGTACAGATACGCAGTATTTT,CASSPDPGTSGTDTQYF
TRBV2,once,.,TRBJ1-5,TGTGCCAGCAGCGGGTGGGGGCCTTTAGATCAGCCCCAGCATTTT,CASSGWGPLDQPQHF
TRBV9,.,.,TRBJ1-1,TGTGCCAGCAGCGTAGGGGGGGCGGACACTGAAGCTTTCTTT,CASSVGGADTEAFF
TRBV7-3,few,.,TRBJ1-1,TGTGCCAGCAGCTTGGGTGGGGGCGGCACTGAAGCTTTCTTT,CASSLGGGGTEAFF
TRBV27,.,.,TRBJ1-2,TGTGCCAGCAGAAAGGGACCCTATGGCTACACCTTC,CASRKGPYGYTF
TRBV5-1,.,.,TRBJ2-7,TGCGCCAGCAGCACCCCCACGTCCCCTACCCACTACGAGCAGTACTTC,CASSTPTSPTHYEQYF
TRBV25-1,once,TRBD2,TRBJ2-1,TGTGCCAGCAGTGGGACTAGCGGGATAAGCTCCTACAATGAGCAGTTCTTC,CASSGTSGISSYNEQFF
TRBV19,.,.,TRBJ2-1,TGTGCCAGTAGTATTTACCTCACTCAGCAGTTCTTC,CASSIYLTQQFF
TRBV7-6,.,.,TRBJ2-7,TGTGCCAGCAGCTTAAAGGCTGGCGGGGTCGACGAGCAGTACTTC,CASSLKAGGVDEQYF
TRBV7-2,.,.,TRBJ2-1,TGTGCCAGCAGCACATCAAGCTCCTACAATGAGCAGTTCTTC,CASSTSSSYNEQFF
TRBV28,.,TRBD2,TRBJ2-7,TGTGCCAGCAGTTTCTTGGGGACCGGGACTAGCACCTACGAGCAGTACTTC,CASSFLGTGTSTYEQYF
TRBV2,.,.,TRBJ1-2,TGTGCCAGCATAGGAGGGACGGGCGGCTACACCTTC,CASIGGTGGYTF
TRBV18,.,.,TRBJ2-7,TGTGCCAGCTCGCCAGACCGGGACGTCAACTCCCCTTTCTACGAGCAGTACTTC,CASSPDRDVNSPFYEQYF
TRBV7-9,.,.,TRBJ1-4,TGTGCCAGCAGCGAAGGGGTTGCAACTAATGAAAAACTGTTTTTT,CASSEGVATNEKLFF
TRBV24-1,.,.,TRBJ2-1,TGTGCCACCAGTGACTGGCAGGAAGGATACAATGAGCAGTTCTTC,CATSDWQEGYNEQFF
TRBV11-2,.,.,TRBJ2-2,TGTGCCAGTCCCTCCCTCCGCCGAGGGGAGCTGCTTTTT,CASPSLRRGELLF
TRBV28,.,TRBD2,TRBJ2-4,TGTGCCAGCACCCGAGGGACTAGCGGAAGAGCCAAAAACATTCAGTACTTC,CASTRGTSGRAKNIQYF
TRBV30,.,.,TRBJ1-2,TGTGCCTGGAGTGTAGTCGGGGAAGTGAATGGCTACACCTTC,CAWSVVGEVNGYTF
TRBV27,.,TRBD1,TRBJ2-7,TGTGCCAGCAGTTCTCGCCGGGACAGGGTGGATCTAAAGGTGCAGTACTTC,CASSSRRDRVDLKVQYF
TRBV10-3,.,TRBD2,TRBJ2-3,TGTGCCATCAGCGAAAGCCGGGGGACTAGCAACACAGATACGCAGTATTTT,CAISESRGTSNTDTQYF
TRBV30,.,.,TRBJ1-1,TGTGCCTGGAGTGTGATCTCTGAAGCTTTCTTT,CAWSVISEAFF
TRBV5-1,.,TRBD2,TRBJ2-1,TGCGCCAGCACCTTTAGCGGGAGGAACAATGAGCAGTTCTTC,CASTFSGRNNEQFF
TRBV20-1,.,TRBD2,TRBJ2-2,TGCAGTGCTTTAGGACTAGCGGGAGGAACCGGGGAGCTGTTTTTT,CSALGLAGGTGELFF
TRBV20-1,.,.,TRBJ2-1,TGCAGTGGCAGCCCCCTACGGGACCTGTACAATGAGCAGTTCTTC,CSGSPLRDLYNEQFF
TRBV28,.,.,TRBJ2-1,TGTGCCAGCAGGTTCGGTTACAATGAGCAGTTCTTC,CASRFGYNEQFF